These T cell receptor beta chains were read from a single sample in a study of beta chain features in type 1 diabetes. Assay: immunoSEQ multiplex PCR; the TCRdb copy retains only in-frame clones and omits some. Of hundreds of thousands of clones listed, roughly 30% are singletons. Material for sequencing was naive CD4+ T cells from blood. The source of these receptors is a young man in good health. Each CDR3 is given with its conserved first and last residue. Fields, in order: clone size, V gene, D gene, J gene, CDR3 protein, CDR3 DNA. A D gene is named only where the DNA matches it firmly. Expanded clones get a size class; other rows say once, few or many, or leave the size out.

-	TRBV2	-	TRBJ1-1	CASSERGIMNTEAFF	TGTGCCAGCAGTGAGAGGGGGATTATGAACACTGAAGCTTTCTTT
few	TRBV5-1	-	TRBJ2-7	CASSLAPGRRDEQYF	TGCGCCAGCAGCTTGGCCCCAGGACGGCGAGACGAGCAGTACTTC
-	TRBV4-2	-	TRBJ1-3	CASSPFGAGSGNTIYF	TGTGCCAGCAGCCCCTTCGGGGCGGGCTCTGGAAACACCATATATTTT
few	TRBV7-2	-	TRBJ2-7	CASRQDSSYEQYF	TGTGCCAGCAGGCAGGACAGCTCCTACGAGCAGTACTTC
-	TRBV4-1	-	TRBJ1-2	CASSQESQIFNYGYTF	TGCGCCAGCAGCCAAGAAAGCCAGATCTTTAACTATGGCTACACCTTC
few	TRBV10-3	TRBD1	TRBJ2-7	CAIRPTGGTYEQYF	TGTGCCATCAGGCCCACAGGGGGAACGTACGAGCAGTACTTC
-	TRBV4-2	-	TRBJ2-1	CASSHRGAGSYNEQFF	TGTGCCAGCAGCCACCGGGGGGCCGGCTCCTACAATGAGCAGTTCTTC
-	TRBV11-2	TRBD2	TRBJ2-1	CASSSGRPSYNEQFF	TGTGCCAGCAGCAGCGGGAGACCCTCCTACAATGAGCAGTTCTTC
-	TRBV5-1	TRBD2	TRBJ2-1	CASSLGLAGVNEQFF	TGCGCCAGCAGCTTGGGACTAGCGGGAGTAAATGAGCAGTTCTTC
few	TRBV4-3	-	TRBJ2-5	CASSQDTRETQYF	TGCGCCAGCAGCCAAGATACGCGGGAGACCCAGTACTTC
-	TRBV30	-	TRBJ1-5	CAWSEVGLSQPQHF	TGTGCCTGGAGTGAAGTGGGACTATCTCAGCCCCAGCATTTT
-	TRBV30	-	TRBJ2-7	CAWSGVAVEQYF	TGTGCCTGGAGTGGCGTGGCGGTCGAGCAGTACTTC
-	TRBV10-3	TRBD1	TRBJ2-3	CAISEGLGTGTDTQYF	TGTGCCATCAGTGAGGGCCTAGGGACAGGGACAGATACGCAGTATTTT
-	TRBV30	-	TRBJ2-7	CAWSSRASRREQYF	TGTGCCTGGAGTAGCAGGGCGTCCCGTCGGGAGCAGTACTTC
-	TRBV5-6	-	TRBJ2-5	CASSSDWKETQYF	TGTGCCAGCAGCTCGGACTGGAAAGAGACCCAGTACTTC